This TCR beta chain was sequenced for a study of identical twins. This clonotype occurred many times. TCRdb redid the calling of the 5' RACE reads with MiXCR, one entry per CDR3 protein. The sample comprises 450,000 to 650,000 distinct CDR3 sequences, 12% to 15% of which are singletons, and more than 0.4% rests with the top ten. CDR3 length: 13 amino acids. The J segment lost 3 bases and the V segment lost 0 bases, leaving 0 bases of the junction unmatched. Germline CDR1 is SGHRS and CDR2 is YFSETQ. The same specimen was also included in a second study, on yellow fever vaccine responses in identical twins.

This sequence originates from a woman under 30 in good health. The sample taken for sequencing was CD4+ T cells sorted from blood. V and J are TRBV5-1 and TRBJ2-7; 7 nucleotides match TRBD1. CDR3 coding DNA: TGCGCCAGCAGCTTGGACAGGGGCTACGAGCAGTACGTC. Residues: CASSLDRGYEQYV.